Listed below are T cell receptor beta chains from one sample, sequenced in a study of shared clonotypes between healthy human individuals. The protocol was immunoSEQ multiplex PCR, while the TCRdb copy is restricted to in-frame clones and leaves out a portion. The data contain roughly 1,000,000 clones, approximately 80% of them singletons. The sample consisted of memory CD4+ T cells from PBMCs. The receptors originated from a young man in good health. Some clones in this sample may be carry-over from other donors' samples. Each CDR3 is given with its conserved first and last residue. Each record gives: clone size, D gene, V gene, J gene, CDR3 DNA, CDR3 protein. D genes are given only for firm matches. Rows give clone size only sometimes, using once, few, many, or a class for an expanded clone.

NA	TRBD1	TRBV28	TRBJ1-2	TGTGCCAGCACCCTACAGGGGGCTAGGGGCTACACCTTC	CASTLQGARGYTF
NA	NA	TRBV19	TRBJ2-2	TGTGCCAGTAGCATGAGGGCAGGGACGGACACCGGGGAGCTGTTTTTT	CASSMRAGTDTGELFF
NA	TRBD1	TRBV5-1	TRBJ2-1	TGCGCCAGCAGGGAGGGACAGGGTGAGCAGTTCTTC	CASREGQGEQFF
NA	NA	TRBV6-6	TRBJ2-1	TGTGCCAGCATGAGTACGGAAGAGCAGTTCTTC	CASMSTEEQFF
NA	TRBD1	TRBV6-5	TRBJ1-2	TGTGCCAGCAGTTACCAGGGTTTTACAGGGGGAAAGGGCTACACCTTC	CASSYQGFTGGKGYTF
NA	NA	TRBV5-1	TRBJ1-3	TGCGCCAGCAGCTTGGCCAGCGGGGGCTCTGGAAACACCATATATTTT	CASSLASGGSGNTIYF
NA	NA	TRBV5-1	TRBJ2-5	TGCGCCAGCAGCTTGGAGGGGGGGCGCGGAGAGACCCAGTACTTC	CASSLEGGRGETQYF
NA	NA	TRBV15	TRBJ2-7	TGTGCCACCAGCAGAGATAAACTAGCAACGTACTTC	CATSRDKLATYF
NA	TRBD2	TRBV5-1	TRBJ2-1	TGCGCCAGCCAGGATGTTGCGGGAGGTACCTACAATGAGCAGTTCTTC	CASQDVAGGTYNEQFF
NA	NA	TRBV2	TRBJ1-1	TGTGCCAGCAATTTCCGAGGGAGCACTGAAGCTTTCTTT	CASNFRGSTEAFF
NA	TRBD1	TRBV5-6	TRBJ1-3	TGTGCCAGCAGCACGGGGACAGCCTCTGGAAACACCATATATTTT	CASSTGTASGNTIYF
NA	NA	TRBV30	TRBJ2-3	TGTGCCTGGAGTAGGGGGAGGGATACAGATACGCAGTATTTT	CAWSRGRDTDTQYF
NA	TRBD1	TRBV7-2	TRBJ1-5	TGTGCCAGCAGCCTACAGGGGGCGGATCAGCCCCAGCATTTT	CASSLQGADQPQHF
NA	TRBD1	TRBV28	TRBJ1-2	TGTGCCAGCAGTCGACAGGGCGGGCCTAACTATGGCTACACCTTC	CASSRQGGPNYGYTF
few	NA	TRBV7-2	TRBJ1-3	TGTGCCAGCAGCTTCCCGATGGGGGCTGGAAACACCATATATTTT	CASSFPMGAGNTIYF
NA	TRBD1	TRBV6-6	TRBJ1-5	TGTGCCAGCAGTTTCTTACAGGGGGGCAATCAGCCCCAGCATTTT	CASSFLQGGNQPQHF
NA	NA	TRBV28	TRBJ1-5	TGTGCCAGCAGTCAAACAGGGTTTCAGCCCCAGCATTTT	CASSQTGFQPQHF
NA	TRBD1	TRBV27	TRBJ1-5	TGTGCCAGCGGTCGGGCAGGGGGTCAGCCCCAGCATTTT	CASGRAGGQPQHF
NA	NA	TRBV2	TRBJ2-3	TGTGCCAGCAGCGGACAGATCTTCACAGATACGCAGTATTTT	CASSGQIFTDTQYF
NA	TRBD2	TRBV18	TRBJ2-3	TGTGCCAGCTCACCACCCGACGGACTAGCCCTCCGGACGCAGTATTTT	CASSPPDGLALRTQYF
NA	NA	TRBV7-2	TRBJ1-3	TGTGCCAGCAGCACGGGCGGCTCTGGAAACACCATATATTTT	CASSTGGSGNTIYF
NA	NA	TRBV5-6	TRBJ1-5	TGTGCCAGCAGCTTACTCAAGGGGCCCCAGCATTTT	CASSLLKGPQHF
NA	NA	TRBV7-2	TRBJ1-2	TGTGCCAGCAGCCAAATATCACAGGGCCGCTACACCTTC	CASSQISQGRYTF
NA	NA	TRBV5-1	TRBJ2-1	TGCGCCAGCAGCTCGGGCTCGACAAGGAGCGATGATGAGCAGTTCTTC	CASSSGSTRSDDEQFF
NA	NA	TRBV11-1	TRBJ2-1	TGTGCCAGCAGCCTGGACAGCAGCTCCTACAATGAGCAGTTCTTC	CASSLDSSSYNEQFF
many	NA	TRBV7-3	TRBJ1-1	TGTGCCAGCAGCTTCACCAAGAACACTGAAGCTTTCTTT	CASSFTKNTEAFF
once	NA	TRBV28	TRBJ2-1	TGTGCCAGCAGTTTCGAAGGTGAGCAGTTCTTC	CASSFEGEQFF
NA	NA	TRBV7-2	TRBJ1-1	TGTGCCAGCAGCGCCGTTCCCCGGAGCACTGAAGCTTTCTTT	CASSAVPRSTEAFF
NA	NA	TRBV11-2	TRBJ2-1	TGTGCCAGCAGCTCGCTATGGGATGAGCAGTTCTTC	CASSSLWDEQFF
NA	NA	TRBV28	TRBJ2-4	TGTGCCAGCCGGGACGCCTCGGACATTCAGTACTTC	CASRDASDIQYF
NA	TRBD1	TRBV7-2	TRBJ2-7	TGTGCCAGCAGCCTAAAAAGATCAACCGGGACAGCGGCCTACGAGCAGTACTTC	CASSLKRSTGTAAYEQYF
NA	NA	TRBV28	TRBJ1-1	TGTGCCAGCAGTTTACCGCTAGGCGGCCCCAACACTGAAGCTTTCTTT	CASSLPLGGPNTEAFF
NA	NA	TRBV6-6	TRBJ2-7	TGTGCCAGCAGTTACTCTGGCGCCGATGCCTACGAGCAGTACTTC	CASSYSGADAYEQYF
NA	NA	TRBV6-1	TRBJ1-1	TGTGCCAGCGGGAGTTCTTGGATGAACACTGAAGCTTTCTTT	CASGSSWMNTEAFF